One sample yielded the 9 T cell receptor beta chains listed below, sequenced in a study of shared clonotypes between healthy human individuals. Some clones are missing from TCRdb's copy, which holds only in-frame ones; the method was immunoSEQ multiplex PCR. Found here are 2,500,000 or so clones, 85% to 95% of them singletons; the top ten hold 0.37%. Sequencing input: naive CD4+ T cells from PBMCs. Subset in this sample: CD45RA+ positively selected. The receptors were gathered from a man aged 18-30 years in good health. Some clones in this sample may be carry-over from other donors' samples.

This sequence joins TRBV7-2 and TRBJ2-1; 7 nucleotides align to TRBD2. This CDR3 contains 14 residues. Germline-derived CDR1 and CDR2 are SGHTA and FQGNSA. V lost 5 bases and J lost 6; bases outside the gene matches: 7. The CDR3 sequence is CASSTQLASNEQFF. CDR3 nucleotides: TGTGCCAGCAGCACCCAACTAGCGAGCAATGAGCAGTTCTTC.

The chain uses TRBV5-1 and TRBJ2-7; no definite D call. The CDR3 is 13 residues long. CDR1 and CDR2 from the germline V gene are SGHRS and YFSETQ. V gave up 5 bases and J gave up 3 bases, with 12 bases separating them. The CDR3 here is CASSFQQNYEQYF. The CDR3 bases are TGCGCCAGCAGTTTCCAGCAAAACTACGAGCAGTACTTC. Full variable domain (missing parts from reference TRBV5-1 and TRBJ2-7): KAGVTQTPRYLIKTRGQQVTLSCSPISGHRSVSWYQQTPGQGLQFLFEYFSETQRNKGNFPGRFSGRQFSNSRSEMNVSTLELGDSALYLCASSFQQNYEQYFGPGTRLTVT.

The chain links TRBV7-3 to TRBJ2-3; 10 nucleotides line up with TRBD2. The CDR3 loop spans 15 amino acids. Trimming took 5 bases from V and 3 from J; bases not matched to a gene: 5. Germline V gene sequence: CDR1 SGHTA, CDR2 FQGTGA. CDR3 residues: CASSPGLAVTDTQYF. The CDR3 bases are TGTGCCAGCAGCCCCGGACTAGCGGTTACAGATACGCAGTATTTT.

This clone appeared a single time. This sample also contains other DNA sequences that code for the same CDR3. This chain uses TRBV7-9 with TRBJ1-5; D ambiguous. CDR3 length: 14 residues. From germline, CDR1 is SEHNR and CDR2 FQNEAQ (reference sequence). Trimming removed 3 bases at V and 3 bases at J, with 9 bases between. As DNA, the CDR3 is TGTGCCAGCAGCTTGAAGGGCTCCAATCAGCCCCAGCATTTT. It yields the protein CASSLKGSNQPQHF.

V usage is TRBV19 and J usage is TRBJ1-5; D perhaps matches TRBD1 (5 bases). Germline loops: CDR1 LNHDA, CDR2 SQIVND (reference sequence). V gave up 5 bases and J gave up 9 bases, with 17 bases separating them. The CDR3 has 14 amino acids. The CDR3 is CASSWQGKRPPQHF. CDR3 in DNA: TGTGCCAGTAGTTGGCAGGGTAAGAGACCGCCCCAGCATTTT.

This chain uses TRBV7-6 with TRBJ2-5; 8 bases map to TRBD2. V lost 7 bases and J lost 5; bases outside the gene matches: 12. The length of the CDR3 is 15 residues. Germline-derived CDR1 and CDR2 are SGHVS and FNYEAQ. As DNA, the CDR3 is TGTGCCAGCACCCACGCTCGGGGGGGAGGGGAGACCCAGTACTTC. It is translated as CASTHARGGGETQYF.

J is TRBJ2-1 and V is TRBV19; 9 bases match TRBD2. CDR1 is LNHDA, CDR2 SQIVND, per germline (reference sequence). The trim removed 6 bases at V and 7 bases at J, leaving 16 bases unmatched. The CDR3 consists of 17 residues. This chain's CDR3 is CASSRIYSGTSKNEQFF. CDR3 DNA: TGTGCCAGTAGCCGCATCTACTCTGGGACTAGCAAGAATGAGCAGTTCTTC.

The CDR3 here is CASSPLKSSGRAYEQYF. CDR3 bases: TGTGCCAGCTCACCACTAAAATCAAGCGGGAGGGCCTACGAGCAGTACTTC. The V and J genes are TRBV18 and TRBJ2-7; 10 positions match TRBD2. Germline lookup yields CDR1 KGHSH and CDR2 LQKENI. V was clipped by 1 base and J by 2 bases; unmatched bases: 8. This CDR3 region has 17 residues.

This clone was observed a single time. The rearrangement joins TRBV5-1 to TRBJ2-2; 8 bases line up with TRBD1. V lost 5 bases, J lost 7 bases, and 10 bases stayed unmatched. There are 15 residues in the CDR3. Germline CDR1 reads SGHRS; CDR2 reads YFSETQ. CDR3 protein: CASRAAGGPGGELFF. CDR3 DNA: TGCGCCAGCAGAGCTGCAGGGGGCCCGGGCGGGGAGCTGTTTTTT.